The sequence of this T cell receptor (beta chain) was determined in a study of breast tumors, draining lymph nodes, adjacent tissues. Study-wide results and caveats: Tumor T cell lymph node origin was a supported hypothesis, not proven. Tumors had less TCR diversity than lymph nodes, more than nontumor tissue. The data were judged consistent with most tumor T cells coming from lymph node and expanding in tumor.

On this clonotype itself: The antigen is not known.

TCRdb itself ran the multiplex PCR reads through MiXCR, one entry per CDR3 protein. In the table there are approximately 180,000 distinct CDR3 sequences, around 33% of which are singletons. The lymph nodes were axillary draining lymph nodes from breast cancer patients. The CDR3 runs to 20 residues. CDR1 and CDR2 from the germline V gene are KGHDR and SFDVKD. Between the trimmed V and J ends, which lost 2 bases and 11 bases, there was a span of 32 bases. The specimen sequenced was axillary lymph node tissue. The clonotype was recovered from a female donor with breast cancer. Some clones in this sample may be carry-over from other donors' samples. This chain uses TRBV24-1 with TRBJ2-2; D is ambiguous. The CDR3 bases are TGTGCCACCAGTGATTCAAAGACGGCCCCCGCTTCTCGAAGCTCCTACGAGCTGTTTTTT. Translating it yields CATSDSKTAPASRSSYELFF.